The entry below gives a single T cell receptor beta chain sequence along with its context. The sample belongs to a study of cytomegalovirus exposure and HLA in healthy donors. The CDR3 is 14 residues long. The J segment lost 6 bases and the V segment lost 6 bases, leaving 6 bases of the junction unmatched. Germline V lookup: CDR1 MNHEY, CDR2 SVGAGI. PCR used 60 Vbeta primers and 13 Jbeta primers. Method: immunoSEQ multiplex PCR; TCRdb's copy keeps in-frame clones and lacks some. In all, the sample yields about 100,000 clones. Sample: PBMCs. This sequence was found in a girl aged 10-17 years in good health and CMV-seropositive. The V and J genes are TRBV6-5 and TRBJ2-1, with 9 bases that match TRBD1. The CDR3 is CASSNTQGANEQFF. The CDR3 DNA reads TGTGCCAGCAGCAACACACAGGGGGCCAATGAGCAGTTCTTC.